The 25 T cell receptor gamma chains presented below share a single source sample, sequenced in a study of gamma-delta T cells after stem cell transplantation. TCRdb re-analyzed the RT-PCR reads via CATT. The sample shows over 2,000 gamma-chain clones, more than 6.5% of them seen only once. The sequencing input was gamma-delta T cells. These receptors were taken from a human donor. It is not recorded whose cells these are; they may come from a transplant donor.

Only a few counts were recorded for this clone. TCRdb shows a much larger clone's protein in place of this DNA's translation, and the two differ at residue 16, likely through a read error; the protein shown is translated from the DNA. The V gene is listed as TRGV9; no J gene was called. The CDR3 has 17 residues. CDR1 is GITISATS and CDR2 is ISYDGTV in the germline V gene (reference sequence). The CDR3: CALWEAEGELGKKIKLF. The CDR3 DNA reads as TGTGCCTTGTGGGAGGCGGAGGGGGAGTTGGGCAAAAAAATAAAGCTATTT.

A note on this clone: The translation of this DNA and the TCRdb protein of a much larger clone differ at residue 6, probably owing to a read error; the protein shown here is translated from the DNA. The chain recombines TRGV9 with TRGJP. TCRdb is silent on the J gene; assignment here came from matching the DNA to germline. The CDR3 totals 16 residues. J gave up 7 bases and V 2 bases, and 5 bases lay outside the gene matches. Germline V lookup: CDR1 GITISATS, CDR2 ISYDGTV (reference sequence). The CDR3 sequence is CALWEARELGKKIKVF. CDR3 in DNA: TGTGCCTTGTGGGAGGCCCGGGAGTTGGGCAAAAAAATCAAGGTATTT.

This clone has a handful of counts. TCRdb's protein for this DNA is that of a much larger clone and differs from the translation at residue 2, likely a read error; the protein shown is the DNA translation. The rearrangement uses TRGV9 and TRGJ1 or TRGJ2. There are 13 residues in the CDR3. CDR1 and CDR2 from the germline V gene are GITISATS and ISYDGTV (reference sequence). This CDR3 is CTLWEPYYYKKLF. Here the CDR3 DNA reads TGTACCTTGTGGGAGCCCTATTATTATAAGAAACTCTTT.

In its sample, this clone was seen many times. This DNA's translation and the protein TCRdb lists, from a much larger clone, do not match at residue 6, likely due to a read error; the protein shown is translated from the DNA. The J gene is TRGJ1 or TRGJ2, the V gene TRGV9. Trimming removed 3 bases from V and 11 bases from J; junction bases left unmatched: 10. CDR1 is GITISATS and CDR2 is ISYDGTV in the germline V gene (reference sequence). This CDR3 is built from 12 residues. The CDR3 reads CALWELREEKLF. The CDR3 DNA follows: TGTGCCTTGTGGGAGTTGCGAGAGGAGAAACTCTTT.

A remark on this clone: TCRdb's protein, taken from a much larger clone, differs from this DNA's translation at residue 9, likely owing to a read error; the protein displayed comes from the DNA. The J gene is TRGJP, the V gene TRGV9. TCRdb offers no J gene call, so here the DNA was matched to germline to obtain one. Germline V gene sequence: CDR1 GITISATS, CDR2 ISYDGTV (reference sequence). Germline trimming cut 0 bases from V and 16 bases from J; bases unmatched to any gene: 12. The CDR3 runs to 16 residues. This CDR3 reads CALWEVEEWGKKIKVF. The CDR3 coding sequence is TGTGCCTTGTGGGAGGTGGAAGAGTGGGGAAAAAAAATCAAGGTATTT.

In regard to this clone: TCRdb shows a much larger clone's protein in place of this DNA's translation, and the two differ at residue 8, likely through a read error; the protein shown is translated from the DNA. The rearrangement links TRGV8 to TRGJP1. Germline CDR1 and CDR2: VENAVY and YDSYNSRV. The CDR3 loop spans 15 amino acids. J lost 4 bases, V lost 3 bases, and 8 bases had no gene match. The DNA of the CDR3 is TGTGCCACCTGGGATTGGAATATCACTGGTTGGTTCAAGATATTT. Protein product: CATWDWNITGWFKIF.

In its sample, this clone was seen a few times. The protein TCRdb gives is from a much larger clone and does not agree with this DNA's translation at residue 9, likely a read error; the protein shown here comes from the DNA. The rearrangement joins TRGV9 to TRGJP. The J gene was not available in TCRdb and was assigned here by matching the DNA to germline segments. Germline lookup yields CDR1 GITISATS and CDR2 ISYDGTV (reference sequence). The CDR3 extends over 16 amino acids. The CDR3 DNA follows: TGTGCCTTGTGGGAGCCGCAAGAGTGGGGCAAAAAAATCAAGGTATTT. The encoded protein is CALWEPQEWGKKIKVF.

With respect to this clone: TCRdb shows a much larger clone's protein in place of this DNA's translation, and the two differ at residue 10, likely through a read error; the protein shown is translated from the DNA. The genes are TRGV9 and TRGJP. Germline CDR1 is GITISATS and CDR2 is ISYDGTV (reference sequence). The CDR3 extends over 14 amino acids. CDR3 DNA: TGTGCCTTGTGGGAGGTGTTGGGCAAACAAATCAAGGTATTT. Translated, it gives CALWEVLGKQIKVF.

Concerning this clone itself: TCRdb's entry gives the protein of a much larger clone, which mismatches this DNA's translation at residue 6, likely from a read error; the protein reported here is translated from the DNA. The chain couples TRGV9 to TRGJ1 or TRGJ2. Since TCRdb gives no J gene, matching the DNA to germline was used here to assign it. With 2 bases clipped from V and 4 bases from J, the junction kept 11 bases outside the gene matches. This CDR3 is built from 15 residues. CDR1 and CDR2 from the germline V gene are GITISATS and ISYDGTV (reference sequence). The CDR3 sequence: CALWEAGGRYYKKLF. CDR3 DNA sequence: TGTGCCTTGTGGGAGGCGGGGGGTAGGTATTATAAGAAACTCTTT.

On this clone itself: A far larger clone is one base from this, pointing to a likely read error. Other DNA sequences in the same sample also yield this CDR3. The chain uses TRGV9 and TRGJP. The J gene was missing in TCRdb and was found by matching the end of the DNA to germline. The CDR3 has 14 amino acids. CDR1 and CDR2 from the germline V gene are GITISATS and ISYDGTV (reference sequence). The CDR3 bases are TGTGCCTTGTGGCAAGAGTTGGGAAAAAAAATCAAGGTATTT. It translates to CALWQELGKKIKVF.

Comments on this clone: The translation of this DNA and the TCRdb protein of a much larger clone differ at residue 8, probably owing to a read error; the protein shown here is translated from the DNA. Other nucleotide sequences from this sample produce the same CDR3. The V call is TRGV9, the J call TRGJP. The J gene, absent from TCRdb, was called here by matching the DNA to germline. The CDR3 spans 17 residues. Germline CDR1 is GITISATS and CDR2 is ISYDGTV (reference sequence). J gave up 7 bases and V 2 bases, and 8 bases lay outside the gene matches. The CDR3: CALWEAEVELGKKIKVF. The CDR3 bases are TGTGCCTTGTGGGAGGCGGAGGTGGAGTTGGGCAAAAAAATCAAGGTATTT.

In the case of this clone: Other nucleotide sequences from this sample produce the same CDR3. The V gene was left uncalled, and the J gene is TRGJP1. The CDR3 is 16 amino acids. The CDR3 DNA sequence: TGTGCCACCTGGGACGGGCAGATTGGAACTGGTTTGTTCAAGATATTT. Amino acids: CATWDGQIGTGLFKIF.

Remarks on this clone: This may stem from a read error, because a much larger clone lies one nucleotide away. This chain connects TRGV9 to TRGJ1 or TRGJ2. Looked up from germline, CDR1 is GITISATS and CDR2 is ISYDGTV (reference sequence). The CDR3 has 15 residues. In DNA, the CDR3 is TGTGCCTTGTGGGATGTGTTAAATTATCATTATAATAAACTCTTT. This gives the protein CALWDVLNYHYNKLF.

The V call is TRGV9, the J call TRGJ1 or TRGJ2. The J gene, left out of TCRdb, was set here by checking the DNA against germline. Trimming removed 0 bases from V and 5 bases from J; junction bases left unmatched: 10. Germline-derived CDR1 and CDR2 are GITISATS and ISYDGTV (reference sequence). The CDR3 contains 15 residues. CDR3 protein: CALWEVLGINYKKLF. CDR3 DNA: TGTGCCTTGTGGGAGGTGTTGGGTATTAATTATAAGAAACTCTTT.

There are a few counts of this clone. TCRdb's protein for this DNA is that of a much larger clone and differs from the translation at residues 5 and 12, likely a read error; the protein shown is the DNA translation. The V and J genes are TRGV9 and TRGJ1 or TRGJ2. The CDR3 runs 15 residues. Per the germline V gene, CDR1 is GITISATS and CDR2 is ISYDGTV (reference sequence). In DNA, the CDR3 is TGTGCCTTGTGGGATGTGGGGGGTAGGTATTATAATAAACTCTTT. This encodes CALWDVGGRYYNKLF.

Only a few counts were recorded for this clone. The protein held in TCRdb is that of a much larger clone and does not match this DNA's translation at residue 8, likely because of a read error; the protein shown is translated from the DNA. This CDR3 is CALWEVRSNTTGWFKIF. CDR3 coding DNA: TGTGCCTTGTGGGAGGTGCGAAGTAATACCACTGGTTGGTTCAAGATATTT. V usage is TRGV9 and J usage is TRGJP1. TCRdb offers no J gene call, so here the DNA was matched to germline to obtain one. The CDR3 extends over 17 amino acids. V was pared by 0 bases and J by 0 bases, with 7 bases of the junction left unmatched. Germline assignment: CDR1 GITISATS and CDR2 ISYDGTV (reference sequence).

A few counts support this clone. The gene calls are TRGV9 and TRGJ1 or TRGJ2. Per germline, CDR1 GITISATS and CDR2 ISYDGTV (reference sequence). The CDR3 consists of 13 residues. V was clipped by 3 bases and J by 11 bases; unmatched bases: 13. The CDR3 DNA reads TGTGCCTTGTGGGAGCCCTATTATTCGCAGAAACTCTTT. It specifies CALWEPYYSQKLF.

To note about this clone: This clone may be a read error of a much larger clone one base away. The V gene is uncalled and the J gene is TRGJ1 or TRGJ2. The CDR3 is made up of 12 amino acids. The CDR3 sequence: CALWEAYYNQLF. The CDR3 coding sequence is TGTGCCTTGTGGGAGGCTTATTATAATCAACTCTTT.

This clone was observed a handful of times. Germline is not matched at one junction end, which may reflect a read error. This chain joins TRGV9 and TRGJ1 or TRGJ2. The CDR3 runs 15 residues. Germline CDR1 is GITISATS and CDR2 is ISYDGTV (reference sequence). CDR3 sequence: CALWEVLHSHYNKLF. The CDR3 DNA sequence: TGTGCCTTGTGGGAGGTGTTACATTCGCATTATAATAAACTCTTT.

Worth noting for this clone: Mismatch with germline at one junction end may stem from a read error. The chain is built from TRGV9 and TRGJP. The J gene is absent in TCRdb and was assigned here via DNA matching to germline. Looked up from germline, CDR1 is GITISATS and CDR2 is ISYDGTV (reference sequence). This CDR3 is 14 amino acids long. As DNA, the CDR3 is TGTGCCTTGTGGACAGCCTTGGGAAATAAAAACAAGGTATTT. It translates to CALWTALGNKNKVF.

A remark on this clone: A read error likely explains why the TCRdb protein, taken from a much larger clone, differs from this DNA's translation at residue 4; the protein shown is translated from the DNA. The CDR3: CATCEIDYKKLF. In DNA, the CDR3 is TGTGCCACCTGTGAGATAGATTATAAGAAACTCTTT. The chain links TRGV8 to TRGJ1 or TRGJ2. TCRdb does not report a J gene; here it was assigned by matching the DNA to germline references. J gave up 5 bases and V 7 bases, and 8 bases lay outside the gene matches. The CDR3 covers 12 residues. CDR1 VENAVY and CDR2 YDSYNSRV come from the germline V gene.

This clone is medium-sized (0.01 to 0.1%) in the sample. The rearrangement links TRGV9 to TRGJP. The J gene was missing in TCRdb and was found by matching the end of the DNA to germline. With V trimmed by 6 bases and J by 7 bases, 6 bases remained unmatched. Germline V lookup: CDR1 GITISATS, CDR2 ISYDGTV (reference sequence). The CDR3 runs to 15 residues. The CDR3 bases are TGTGCCTTGTGGCTAGGGGAGTTGGGCAAAAAAATCAAGGTATTT. It yields the protein CALWLGELGKKIKVF.

As to this clone: TCRdb has a much larger clone's protein, which differs at residue 4 from the translation of this DNA, likely because of a read error; what is shown is the protein translated from the DNA. Written as DNA, the CDR3 is TGTGCCTTGGGGGAAGCGAACGTGGAGTTGGGCAAAAAAATCAAGGTATTT. Its protein product is CALGEANVELGKKIKVF. The chain recombines TRGV9 with TRGJP. The J gene is absent in TCRdb and was assigned here via DNA matching to germline. The CDR3 has 17 amino acids. Germline CDR1 is GITISATS and CDR2 is ISYDGTV (reference sequence).

About this clone itself: A far larger clone is only one base removed, so a read error is likely. The sample has other DNA sequences that encode this CDR3 too. The rearrangement uses TRGV9 and TRGJP. In the absence of a J gene in TCRdb, the DNA was matched to germline to assign it here. The CDR3 consists of 17 residues. Germline V lookup: CDR1 GITISATS, CDR2 ISYDGTV (reference sequence). In DNA, the CDR3 is TGTGCCTTGTGGGAGGCGGAGGGGGAGTTGGGAAAAAAAATCAAGGTATTT. This sequence encodes CALWEAEGELGKKIKVF.

This chain uses TRGV9 with TRGJP1. Assignment of the J gene here rests on matching the DNA to germline, because TCRdb gives none. Germline CDR1 reads GITISATS; CDR2 reads ISYDGTV (reference sequence). After removal of 1 base from V and 0 bases from J, the junction contained 5 bases not matched to a gene. CDR3 size: 16 residues. Written as DNA, the CDR3 is TGTGCCTTGTGGGAGGTTTCGAATACCACTGGTTGGTTCAAGATATTT. It encodes CALWEVSNTTGWFKIF.